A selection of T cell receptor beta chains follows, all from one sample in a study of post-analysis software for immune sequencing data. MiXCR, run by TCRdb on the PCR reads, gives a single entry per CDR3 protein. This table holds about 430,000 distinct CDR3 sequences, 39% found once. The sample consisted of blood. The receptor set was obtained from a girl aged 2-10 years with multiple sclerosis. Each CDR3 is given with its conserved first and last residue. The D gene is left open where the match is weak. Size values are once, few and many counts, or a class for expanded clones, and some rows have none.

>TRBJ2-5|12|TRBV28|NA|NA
TGTGCCAGCGTGGGGCTGGGGGAGACCCAGTACTTC
CASVGLGETQYF
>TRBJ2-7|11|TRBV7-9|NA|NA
TGTGCCAGCGCCAGGGAGTCCGAACAGTACTTC
CASARESEQYF
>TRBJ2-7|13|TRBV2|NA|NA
TGTGCCAGTCAGTTCAGCAAAGCCTACGAGCAGTACTTC
CASQFSKAYEQYF
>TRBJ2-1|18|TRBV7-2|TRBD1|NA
TGTGCCAGCAGCCCCCATCGGGGGAGGGGACAGGGGGCGAATGAGCAGTTCTTC
CASSPHRGRGQGANEQFF
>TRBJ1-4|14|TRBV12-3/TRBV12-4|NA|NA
TGTGCCAGCAGTCGAGACGGTGGAAATGAAAAACTGTTTTTT
CASSRDGGNEKLFF
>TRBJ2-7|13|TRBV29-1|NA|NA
TGCAGCGTGGTGGGGGTTTTGATGGTGGAGCAGTACTTC
CSVVGVLMVEQYF
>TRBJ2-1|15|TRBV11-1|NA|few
TGTGCCAGCAGCTTCCCGCCTAACTCCTACAATGAGCAGTTCTTC
CASSFPPNSYNEQFF
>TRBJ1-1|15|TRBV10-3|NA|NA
TGTGCCATCAGTGAGGGTGGGGGGCAAAACACTGAAGCTTTCTTT
CAISEGGGQNTEAFF
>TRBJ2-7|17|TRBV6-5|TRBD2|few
TGTGCCGGCAGTTACTCGTTCGCGGGGGATAGCTCCTACGAGCAGTACTTC
CAGSYSFAGDSSYEQYF
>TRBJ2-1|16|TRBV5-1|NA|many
TGTGCCAGCAGCTTAACTAGTGGGAGCTCCTACAATGAGCAGTTCTTC
CASSLTSGSSYNEQFF